The 27 T cell receptor beta chains below all came from one sample that was sequenced in a study of T cell repertoires in cytomegalovirus infection. TCRdb processed the reads anew with MiXCR; each CDR3 protein has one entry. The data contain over 120,000 distinct CDR3 sequences, 32% of them singletons. For these receptors, no antigen is known. The source was CD8+ T cells from cultured PBMCs, collected from culture after CMV antigen stimulation. These receptors were collected from a human donor in good health (CMV status not recorded). Some clones in this sample may be carry-over from other donors' samples.

V and J are TRBV7-9 and TRBJ1-1, with no clear D. Trimming pared 3 bases from V and 0 bases from J, leaving 8 bases between. This CDR3 comprises 14 residues. CDR1 and CDR2 from the germline V gene are SEHNR and FQNEAQ (reference sequence). In DNA form, the CDR3 reads TGTGCCAGCAGCTTCGGACTCCTGAACACTGAAGCTTTCTTT. It codes for CASSFGLLNTEAFF. The full variable domain, completed using reference TRBV7-9 and TRBJ1-1, is DTGVSQNPRHKITKRGQNVTFRCDPISEHNRLYWYRQTLGQGPEFLTYFQNEAQLEKSRLLSDRFSAERPKGSFSTLEIQRTEQGDSAMYLCASSFGLLNTEAFFGQGTRLTVV.

This chain connects TRBV3-1 to TRBJ1-1, with 9 bases aligning to TRBD1. Germline values: CDR1 LGHDT, CDR2 YNNKEL (reference sequence). Trimming took 6 bases from V and 7 from J; bases not matched to a gene: 6. CDR3 length equals 13 residues. DNA of the CDR3: TGTGCCAGCAGGGGAGACAGGGGGTATGAAGCTTTCTTT. The encoded protein is CASRGDRGYEAFF.

The V gene is TRBV7-8, the J gene TRBJ2-1; 11 nucleotides line up with TRBD2. The CDR3 spans 16 residues. Per germline, CDR1 SGHVS and CDR2 FQNEAQ. The V segment lost 4 bases and the J segment 5 bases; nucleotides outside the gene matches: 7. The DNA for the CDR3 is TGTGCCAGCAGCTCGGCCGGGACTAGCGGAAACAATGAGCAGTTCTTC. Translation gives CASSSAGTSGNNEQFF.

The table lists this clonotype with a few counts. V usage is TRBV12-5 and J usage is TRBJ2-1; D might be TRBD2 (7 bases). CDR1 is LGHNT and CDR2 is FRNRAP in the germline V gene. Trimming removed 2 bases from V and 2 bases from J, with 13 bases in between. The CDR3 loop spans 16 amino acids. The DNA of the CDR3 is TGTGCTAGTGGTTTGCTTTTGGGGGGGCCCTACAATGAGCAGTTCTTC. Its translation is CASGLLLGGPYNEQFF.

The chain is built from TRBV29-1 and TRBJ1-1; 7 nucleotides match TRBD1. This CDR3 contains 13 residues. CDR1 is SQVTM, CDR2 ANQGSEA, per germline. Trimming took 7 bases from V and 4 from J; bases not matched to a gene: 9. The CDR3 sequence: CSAAETGLTEAFF. In DNA form, the CDR3 reads TGCAGCGCTGCCGAGACAGGGCTCACTGAAGCTTTCTTT.

The chain couples TRBV12-3 or TRBV12-4 to TRBJ2-1, with TRBD2 matching over 9 bases. The CDR3 runs to 14 residues. V gave up 6 bases and J gave up 8 bases; unmatched junction bases: 8. The chain's CDR3 is CASSPGLAKDEQFF. The CDR3 DNA follows: TGTGCCAGCAGCCCGGGACTAGCAAAAGATGAGCAGTTCTTC.

The chain combines TRBV5-4 with TRBJ1-2; D is undetermined. Germline V gene data show CDR1 as SGHNT and CDR2 as YYREEE (reference sequence). The length of the CDR3 is 15 residues. Trimming took 1 base from V and 4 from J, leaving 14 bases between them. The CDR3 loop reads CASSLIEREGYGYTF. The CDR3 coding sequence is TGTGCCAGCAGCTTGATCGAGCGGGAGGGCTATGGCTACACCTTC.

The V gene is TRBV5-4, the J gene TRBJ2-7; D gene ambiguous. The V gene lost 3 bases and the J gene lost 0 bases, with 10 bases spanning the gap. The CDR3 is 14 amino acids. Germline-derived CDR1 and CDR2 are SGHNT and YYREEE (reference sequence). CDR3 DNA sequence: TGTGCCAGCAGCTCTCAACCGGCCTCCTACGAGCAGTACTTC. Translating it yields CASSSQPASYEQYF.

This chain joins TRBV12-3 or TRBV12-4 and TRBJ1-2, with 7 positions matching TRBD1. The CDR3 is 19 residues long. The V gene end was trimmed by 0 bases and the J gene end by 3 bases; junction bases not matched to a gene: 16. CDR3 nucleotide sequence: TGTGCCAGCAGTTTAGCCGAGGGGGACAGTACTTGGGGGGACTATGGCTACACCTTC. Translated: CASSLAEGDSTWGDYGYTF.

This clonotype was found many times. This chain links TRBV7-6 with TRBJ2-2, with D uncertain. This CDR3 spans 16 amino acids. CDR1 SGHVS and CDR2 FNYEAQ come from the germline V gene. With 5 bases removed from V and 1 base from J, the gap between germline ends came to 14 bases. The DNA for the CDR3 is TGTGCCAGCAGCCGATACCCCCAGGAGAACACCGGGGAGCTGTTTTTT. It translates to CASSRYPQENTGELFF.

This clonotype has more than one count but fewer than ten. V gene TRBV12-3 or TRBV12-4 combines with J gene TRBJ1-5; no firm D call. The ends were cut back, 2 bases at V and 7 bases at J, with 6 bases in the middle. The CDR3 extends over 12 amino acids. CDR3 loop: CASSLYEQPQHF. Here the CDR3 DNA reads TGTGCCAGCAGTTTATACGAGCAGCCCCAGCATTTT.

The chain recombines TRBV19 with TRBJ1-6; tentatively, D is TRBD1 (5 bases). Between the trimmed V and J ends, which lost 7 bases and 7 bases, there was a span of 14 bases. The CDR3 contains 14 residues. Germline CDR1 LNHDA, CDR2 SQIVND (reference sequence). CDR3 loop: CASMVGRENSPLHF. The CDR3 nucleotides are TGTGCCAGTATGGTCGGCAGGGAAAATTCACCCCTCCACTTT.

The gene calls are TRBV4-1 and TRBJ2-7, with TRBD2 matching 12 bases. The CDR3 sequence is 15 residues long. The germline V gene has CDR1 MGHRA and CDR2 YSYEKL. J gave up 2 bases and V 5 bases, and 4 bases lay outside the gene matches. In nucleotides, the CDR3 is TGCGCCAGCAGCTCCCGGACTAGCGGGGCCTACGAGCAGTACTTC. This gives the protein CASSSRTSGAYEQYF.

This chain joins TRBV19 and TRBJ1-1, with D unclear. The CDR3 sequence is 15 residues long. The germline V and J ends were trimmed by 7 bases and 0 bases, with 15 bases remaining between them. The V gene's germline CDR1 is LNHDA and CDR2 SQIVND (reference sequence). Here the CDR3 reads CASKPLRVMNTEAFF. In DNA, the CDR3 is TGTGCCAGTAAACCCCTGAGAGTCATGAACACTGAAGCTTTCTTT. Based on the CDR3 plus reference TRBV19 and TRBJ1-1, the full variable domain is DGGITQSPKYLFRKEGQNVTLSCEQNLNHDAMYWYRQDPGQGLRLIYYSQIVNDFQKGDIAEGYSVSREKKESFPLTVTSAQKNPTAFYLCASKPLRVMNTEAFFGQGTRLTVV.

This clonotype was detected only a few times. The gene calls are TRBV7-9 and TRBJ2-7; no definite D call. This CDR3 is built from 15 residues. CDR1 is SEHNR, CDR2 FQNEAQ, per germline (reference sequence). Trimming took off 2 bases at V and 0 bases at J, with 11 bases between the two ends. The CDR3 reads CASSLTAQNSYEQYF. The CDR3 DNA reads TGTGCCAGCAGCTTAACGGCCCAGAACTCCTACGAGCAGTACTTC.

This clonotype turned up a few times. This chain links TRBV5-5 with TRBJ2-5; 9 bases agree with TRBD2. The CDR3 totals 17 residues. Germline V lookup: CDR1 SGHKS, CDR2 YYEKEE (reference sequence). The ends lost 4 bases at V and 0 bases at J; junction bases unmatched: 10. DNA of the CDR3: TGTGCCAGCAGCCCGTGGGGGCGGGGGGGCGACCAAGAGACCCAGTACTTC. This translates into CASSPWGRGGDQETQYF.

The V and J genes are TRBV18 and TRBJ2-1; 7 bases match TRBD2. The CDR3 sequence is 14 residues long. With V trimmed by 2 bases and J by 5 bases, 3 bases remained unmatched. Germline V gene data show CDR1 as KGHSH and CDR2 as LQKENI. This CDR3 reads CASSPVGRDNEQFF. The CDR3, as DNA: TGTGCCAGCTCACCAGTAGGGAGGGACAATGAGCAGTTCTTC.

This clonotype has at least ten counts. This chain connects TRBV6-2 or TRBV6-3 to TRBJ2-3, with TRBD2 identical over 7 bases. Germline V gene data show CDR1 as MNHEY and CDR2 as SVGEGT. The length of the CDR3 is 15 residues. V shed 0 bases, J shed 4 bases, and the junction held 4 bases outside the gene matches. The CDR3 DNA reads TGTGCCAGCAGTTACTCGGAGACTAGCCCAGATACGCAGTATTTT. This codes for CASSYSETSPDTQYF.

The chain couples TRBV5-6 to TRBJ2-7; possible D gene TRBD1, 5 bases. Germline V gene sequence: CDR1 SGHDT, CDR2 YYEEEE. Trimming took off 0 bases at V and 4 bases at J, with 11 bases between the two ends. This CDR3 spans 14 amino acids. CDR3 nucleotides: TGTGCCAGCAGCTTGGGACAGATCCTTTACGAGCAGTACTTC. Amino acids: CASSLGQILYEQYF.

This clonotype was counted only a few times. This sequence joins TRBV12-3 or TRBV12-4 and TRBJ1-2; the D is unclear. V was shortened by 5 bases and J by 2 bases, with 12 bases between the two germline ends. This CDR3 has 14 residues. CDR3 sequence (DNA): TGTGCCAGCAGTCCGGGGAATCAGAACTATGGCTACACCTTC. Translation gives CASSPGNQNYGYTF.

In this sample, this clonotype turned up a few times. The rearrangement links TRBV7-2 to TRBJ1-5, with TRBD1 matching over 8 bases. The CDR3 sequence is 16 residues long. V lost 5 bases to trimming and J lost 1 base; unmatched junction nucleotides: 7. Germline V CDR1 and CDR2: SGHTA, FQGNSA. The chain's CDR3 is CASSPDRGRSNQPQHF. The CDR3 DNA reads as TGTGCCAGCAGCCCAGACAGGGGAAGGAGCAATCAGCCCCAGCATTTT.

The chain combines TRBV28 with TRBJ2-1; D not certain. The CDR3 runs 13 residues. Germline lookup yields CDR1 MDHEN and CDR2 SYDVKM. The V end lost 2 bases, the J end lost 10 bases, and 12 bases lay between the germline ends. Here the CDR3 DNA reads TGTGCCAGCAGTTTACGCGGCCGTCTGGAGCAGTTCTTC. Protein: CASSLRGRLEQFF.

V usage is TRBV9 and J usage is TRBJ2-3, with a possible D match to TRBD2 (6 bases). The CDR3 has 15 amino acids. Germline CDR1 SGDLS, CDR2 YYNGEE. The V end lost 4 bases, the J end lost 4 bases, and 16 bases lay between the germline ends. CDR3 nucleotides: TGTGCCAGCAGCACCGCCCCGGGGGTAGCAGATACGCAGTATTTT. Translated: CASSTAPGVADTQYF.

The chain recombines TRBV12-3 or TRBV12-4 with TRBJ2-3, with 12 bases matching TRBD2. With V trimmed by 6 bases and J by 2 bases, 6 bases remained unmatched. The CDR3 contains 16 residues. The CDR3, as DNA: TGTGCCAGCAGACAGACTAGCGGGGGTGTCACAGATACGCAGTATTTT. Its translation: CASRQTSGGVTDTQYF.

This rearrangement joins TRBV7-6 to TRBJ2-3; 12 bases line up with TRBD2. The V and J ends lost 5 bases and 2 bases, in that order; junction bases with no gene match: 11. Germline V gene data show CDR1 as SGHVS and CDR2 as FNYEAQ. The CDR3 spans 18 residues. This CDR3 is CASSNPILAGGFTDTQYF. CDR3 nucleotides: TGTGCCAGCAGCAACCCAATCCTAGCGGGGGGGTTCACAGATACGCAGTATTTT.

The CDR3 reads CASSFRVMDEQFF. Written as DNA, the CDR3 is TGTGCCAGCAGTTTCAGGGTTATGGATGAGCAGTTCTTC. V is TRBV28 and J is TRBJ2-1, with D maybe TRBD1 (5 bases). The CDR3 loop spans 13 amino acids. Trimming shortened V by 3 bases and J by 8 bases, and 11 bases separated the two germline ends. The germline V gene encodes CDR1 MDHEN and CDR2 SYDVKM. Combining the CDR3 with reference TRBV28 and TRBJ2-1 gives the whole variable domain DVKVTQSSRYLVKRTGEKVFLECVQDMDHENMFWYRQDPGLGLRLIYFSYDVKMKEKGDIPEGYSVSREKKERFSLILESASTNQTSMYLCASSFRVMDEQFFGPGTRLTVL.

This clonotype has a count of ten or more. This chain joins TRBV20-1 and TRBJ2-5, with 10 bases lining up with TRBD2. The CDR3 is 16 residues long. Trimming at V came to 6 bases and at J to 2 bases, leaving 12 bases not matched to a gene. Germline assignment: CDR1 DFQATT and CDR2 SNEGSKA (reference sequence). CDR3 residues: CSAIGTSESLQETQYF. The CDR3 DNA is TGCAGTGCAATCGGGACTAGCGAATCTTTACAAGAGACCCAGTACTTC.